These 27 T cell receptor beta chains originate from one sample sequenced in a study of cytomegalovirus exposure and HLA in healthy donors. Primers for the PCR totalled 60 Vbeta and 13 Jbeta. Sequencing was performed with immunoSEQ multiplex PCR; in TCRdb, only in-frame clones are kept and a portion is missing. Of approximately 89,000 clones listed, 81% are singletons. Material for sequencing was PBMCs. The receptors originated from a human donor in good health.

The rearrangement joins TRBV19 to TRBJ1-2, with 8 bases identical to TRBD1. CDR1 and CDR2 (germline): LNHDA, SQIVND (reference sequence). V gave up 7 bases and J gave up 5 bases; unmatched junction bases: 3. The CDR3 runs to 12 residues. CDR3 region: CASTQGAYGYTF. DNA of the CDR3: TGTGCCAGTACGCAGGGGGCTTATGGCTACACCTTC.

This chain links TRBV7-2 with TRBJ2-3; TRBD1 matches at 7 bases. Trimming cost V 5 bases and J 4 bases; bases outside gene matches: 9. This CDR3 is built from 15 residues. Germline lookup yields CDR1 SGHTA and CDR2 FQGNSA. CDR3 sequence reads: CASSRLGQVADTQYF. The CDR3, as DNA: TGTGCCAGCAGCCGCTTAGGACAGGTGGCAGATACGCAGTATTTT.

The chain has TRBV7-2 and TRBJ1-5; 7 nucleotides agree with TRBD1. J gave up 4 bases and V 5 bases, and 5 bases lay outside the gene matches. The CDR3 has 14 residues. Per germline, CDR1 SGHTA and CDR2 FQGNSA. This CDR3 is CASSLDRVNQPQHF. DNA for the CDR3: TGTGCCAGCAGCCTAGACAGGGTAAATCAGCCCCAGCATTTT.

A few counts support this clone. The chain uses TRBV6-6 and TRBJ1-6; the match to TRBD1 covers 9 bases. The CDR3 consists of 16 residues. CDR1 and CDR2 (germline): MNHNY, SVGAGI (reference sequence). V lost 5 bases to trimming and J lost 11 bases; unmatched junction nucleotides: 13. The CDR3 loop reads CASSHTGTGSKPPLHF. CDR3 DNA: TGTGCCAGCAGTCACACCGGGACAGGGAGTAAGCCACCCCTCCACTTT.

This CDR3 reads CSALASGNTIYF. CDR3 nucleotides: TGCAGCGCCTTAGCCTCTGGAAACACCATATATTTT. The V and J genes are TRBV29-1 and TRBJ1-3; no reliable D call. The CDR3 runs to 12 residues. V was clipped by 7 bases and J by 0 bases, with 7 bases between them. Germline CDR1 SQVTM, CDR2 ANQGSEA.

The V and J genes are TRBV7-9 and TRBJ2-7; D may be TRBD2 (5 bases). Per the germline V gene, CDR1 is SEHNR and CDR2 is FQNEAQ (reference sequence). V was cut by 4 bases and J by 2 bases, with 12 bases left in between. The CDR3 consists of 14 residues. The CDR3: CASSSERRTYEQYF. CDR3 coding DNA: TGTGCCAGCAGCTCCGAGCGGCGGACCTACGAGCAGTACTTC.

The J gene is TRBJ1-6, the V gene TRBV27, with 9 bases fitting TRBD1. V lost 5 bases and J lost 8; bases outside the gene matches: 4. The CDR3 totals 14 residues. From germline, CDR1 is MNHEY and CDR2 SMNVEV (reference sequence). CDR3 coding DNA: TGTGCCAGCAGTCCCGGGACAGGGTATTCACCCCTCCACTTT. Its translation is CASSPGTGYSPLHF.

The J gene is TRBJ1-1, the V gene TRBV6-5, with D maybe TRBD1 (6 bases). CDR3 length equals 15 residues. The germline V and J ends were trimmed by 8 bases and 0 bases, with 16 bases remaining between them. Germline values: CDR1 MNHEY, CDR2 SVGAGI. The CDR3 region has the DNA TGTGCCAGCGCATCCCACAGGGTTTTGAACACTGAAGCTTTCTTT. It translates to CASASHRVLNTEAFF.

This clone was seen just once. The chain employs TRBV6-5 and TRBJ2-1; 15 nucleotides align to TRBD2. The germline V gene encodes CDR1 MNHEY and CDR2 SVGAGI. There are 16 residues in the CDR3. V shed 0 bases, J shed 12 bases, and the junction held 6 bases outside the gene matches. CDR3 amino acids: CASSYSGLAGGGAQFF. CDR3 DNA sequence: TGTGCCAGCAGTTACTCGGGACTAGCGGGGGGTGGGGCGCAGTTCTTC.

The genes are TRBV5-5 and TRBJ2-3, with TRBD1 matching 9 bases. The CDR3 is made up of 16 amino acids. Germline CDR1 reads SGHKS; CDR2 reads YYEKEE (reference sequence). The junction had 4 bases not matched to a gene; V was cut back by 2 bases and J by 0 bases. The CDR3 region is CASSFTGGLSTDTQYF. CDR3 in DNA: TGTGCCAGCAGCTTCACAGGGGGCCTTAGCACAGATACGCAGTATTTT.

This clone came up a few times. The chain couples TRBV6-5 to TRBJ1-1; the match to TRBD1 covers 7 bases. V gave up 6 bases and J gave up 1 base; unmatched junction bases: 5. The CDR3 is 14 amino acids. Germline CDR1 MNHEY, CDR2 SVGAGI. The CDR3 region has the DNA TGTGCCAGCAGGCCGGGACAGAGGAACACTGAAGCTTTCTTT. Encoded protein: CASRPGQRNTEAFF.

V and J are TRBV5-1 and TRBJ2-5; 7 bases agree with TRBD1. J lost 5 bases, V lost 0 bases, and 4 bases had no gene match. There are 14 residues in the CDR3. Germline V gives CDR1 SGHRS, CDR2 YFSETQ. CDR3 coding DNA: TGCGCCAGCAGCTTGGTCCCGGACAGGGAGACCCAGTACTTC. Protein: CASSLVPDRETQYF. The variable domain in full, with the rest retrieved from reference TRBV5-1 and TRBJ2-5, is KAGVTQTPRYLIKTRGQQVTLSCSPISGHRSVSWYQQTPGQGLQFLFEYFSETQRNKGNFPGRFSGRQFSNSRSEMNVSTLELGDSALYLCASSLVPDRETQYFGPGTRLLVL.

The chain recombines TRBV19 with TRBJ1-5, with TRBD1 matching over 9 bases. V was clipped by 7 bases and J by 5 bases; unmatched bases: 6. The CDR3 is 14 residues long. Germline V CDR1 and CDR2: LNHDA, SQIVND (reference sequence). The CDR3 spells CASTRTGAYQPQHF. CDR3 bases: TGTGCCAGTACCCGGACAGGGGCGTATCAGCCCCAGCATTTT.

CDR3 DNA sequence: TGTGCCAGCAGTCAAACGGCGGGGTACACTGAAGCTTTCTTT. It codes for CASSQTAGYTEAFF. The chain uses TRBV27 and TRBJ1-1; unclear D gene. Germline V lookup: CDR1 MNHEY, CDR2 SMNVEV (reference sequence). Trimming removed 5 bases from V and 3 bases from J, with 13 bases in between. The CDR3 length is 14 residues.

V gene TRBV19 combines with J gene TRBJ2-5; tentative D call: TRBD2 (6 bases). CDR1 is LNHDA, CDR2 SQIVND, per germline (reference sequence). The CDR3 sequence is 15 residues long. V lost 6 bases and J 0 bases, leaving 14 bases between the germline ends. The CDR3 region has the DNA TGTGCCAGTAGCCGGGACTCCCCGGACCAAGAGACCCAGTACTTC. This translates into CASSRDSPDQETQYF.

This clone has just a few counts. The chain recombines TRBV5-1 with TRBJ2-1; 10 nucleotides agree with TRBD2. Germline V gives CDR1 SGHRS, CDR2 YFSETQ. The CDR3 contains 14 residues. J gave up 8 bases and V 4 bases, and 6 bases lay outside the gene matches. The CDR3 nucleotides read TGCGCCAGCAGCAAAGCGGGGGGGCTCGATGAGCAGTTCTTC. It is translated as CASSKAGGLDEQFF.

This rearrangement joins TRBV5-4 to TRBJ1-3; D uncertain. Per germline, CDR1 SGHNT and CDR2 YYREEE (reference sequence). The CDR3 covers 15 residues. Trimming stripped 3 bases from V and 0 bases from J, with 10 bases between. CDR3: CASSSSNHSGNTIYF. The DNA for the CDR3 is TGTGCCAGCAGCTCCAGTAACCACTCTGGAAACACCATATATTTT.

J is TRBJ2-1 and V is TRBV6-4, with TRBD2 matching over 14 bases. The V and J ends lost 5 bases and 6 bases, in that order; junction bases with no gene match: 3. Germline values: CDR1 MRHNA, CDR2 SNTAGT. The CDR3 consists of 15 residues. CDR3 DNA sequence: TGTGCCAGCAGTCCCGGGACTAGCGGGGGCAATGAGCAGTTCTTC. Its translation is CASSPGTSGGNEQFF.

Only a few counts were recorded for this clone. The CDR3 DNA reads as TGTGCCAGCAGCTTAGCGAGGAGAAGAGCAACTAATGAAAAACTGTTTTTT. Its protein is CASSLARRRATNEKLFF. The chain employs TRBV7-8 and TRBJ1-4, with D hard to call. The V end lost 0 bases, the J end lost 0 bases, and 11 bases lay between the germline ends. Germline V gene data show CDR1 as SGHVS and CDR2 as FQNEAQ. This CDR3 spans 17 amino acids.

This clone was detected only once. The rearrangement joins TRBV19 to TRBJ1-5, with 10 bases aligning to TRBD1. Germline CDR1 reads LNHDA; CDR2 reads SQIVND (reference sequence). V shed 5 bases, J shed 5 bases, and the junction held 3 bases outside the gene matches. This CDR3 contains 14 residues. The CDR3 sequence: CASSWTGGYQPQHF. The CDR3 DNA reads as TGTGCCAGTAGTTGGACAGGGGGGTATCAGCCCCAGCATTTT.

V usage is TRBV27 and J usage is TRBJ2-1, with 8 bases identical to TRBD1. Germline loops: CDR1 MNHEY, CDR2 SMNVEV (reference sequence). Trimming at V came to 3 bases and at J to 10 bases, leaving 8 bases not matched to a gene. There are 14 residues in the CDR3. The DNA of the CDR3 is TGTGCCAGCAGTTTCCAGACAGGGGCAGGGGAGCAGTTCTTC. This sequence encodes CASSFQTGAGEQFF.

The chain employs TRBV29-1 and TRBJ2-1; 7 nucleotides align to TRBD2. V was clipped by 4 bases and J by 8 bases; unmatched bases: 5. This CDR3 contains 12 residues. CDR1 SQVTM and CDR2 ANQGSEA come from the germline V gene. CDR3 DNA: TGCAGCGTTGGGCCCCGGGGGGATGAGCAGTTCTTC. Its protein product is CSVGPRGDEQFF.

This sequence joins TRBV5-5 and TRBJ1-2; 7 bases match TRBD1. The ends lost 1 base at V and 4 bases at J; junction bases unmatched: 7. The CDR3 spans 15 residues. CDR1 is SGHKS and CDR2 is YYEKEE in the germline V gene (reference sequence). This CDR3 reads CASSLSGTDGYGYTF. Written as DNA, the CDR3 is TGTGCCAGCAGCTTGTCAGGGACAGACGGCTATGGCTACACCTTC. The complete variable domain, with remaining parts taken from reference TRBV5-5 and TRBJ1-2, reads DAGVTQSPTHLIKTRGQQVTLRCSPISGHKSVSWYQQVLGQGPQFIFQYYEKEERGRGNFPDRFSARQFPNYSSELNVNALLLGDSALYLCASSLSGTDGYGYTFGSGTRLTVV.

This chain uses TRBV4-2 with TRBJ2-7; 8 bases are a match to TRBD1. Germline V lookup: CDR1 LGHNA, CDR2 YNFKEQ. The trim removed 2 bases at V and 3 bases at J, leaving 9 bases unmatched. There are 16 residues in the CDR3. The CDR3 nucleotides read TGTGCCAGCAGCCAATCTACCGGGACAGGAGGCTACGAGCAGTACTTC. It yields the protein CASSQSTGTGGYEQYF.

The V and J genes are TRBV9 and TRBJ2-2, with TRBD2 as a possible D gene (6 bases). The CDR3 is made up of 13 amino acids. V lost 3 bases and J lost 6, with 9 bases in between. Germline CDR1 is SGDLS and CDR2 is YYNGEE. The CDR3, as DNA: TGTGCCAGCAGCGGGAGGGCCGCCGGGGAGCTGTTTTTT. This translates into CASSGRAAGELFF.

Turning to this clone: Sequence at one end of the junction differs from germline and may be a read error. The chain links TRBV7-2 to TRBJ2-2, with D possibly TRBD1 on 6 matching bases. The CDR3 sequence is 15 residues long. The germline V gene has CDR1 SGHTA and CDR2 FQGNSA. This chain's CDR3 is CASSLARTETGELFF. CDR3 bases: TGTGCCAGCAGCCTAGCAAGGACAGAAACAGGCGAGCTGTTTTTT.

The genes are TRBV4-1 and TRBJ2-5, with 9 nucleotides matching TRBD1. Germline assignment: CDR1 MGHRA and CDR2 YSYEKL. The CDR3 totals 14 residues. The J segment lost 4 bases and the V segment lost 3 bases, leaving 3 bases of the junction unmatched. CDR3 residues: CASSQGQGVETQYF. CDR3 nucleotide sequence: TGCGCCAGCAGCCAGGGACAGGGAGTAGAGACCCAGTACTTC.